The T cell receptor beta chain under discussion was sequenced for a study of blood T cell repertoires in COVID-19. Across the whole study: PBMCs, B-cell-depleted T cells, or T cells provided the cDNA or gDNA that made up the material.

Here immunoSEQ multiplex PCR was the method, and the copy in TCRdb shows in-frame clones only, minus some. The data contain approximately 280,000 clones, roughly 89% of them singletons. This CDR3 comprises 15 residues. Germline trimming cut 4 bases from V and 1 base from J; bases unmatched to any gene: 4. Germline CDR1 and CDR2: SGHRS and YFSETQ. Sequenced input: peripheral blood. The origin of this receptor is a man aged 35 to 55 with acute or convalescent COVID-19. The chain combines TRBV5-1 with TRBJ1-1; 10 bases are a match to TRBD1. The CDR3 spells CASSPWDRGNTEAFF. The CDR3 DNA sequence: TGCGCCAGCAGCCCTTGGGACAGGGGGAACACTGAAGCTTTCTTT.